The present T cell receptor (beta chain) was sequenced within a study of ipilimumab plus nivolumab after autologous stem cell transplantation. For the study at large: Myeloma patients were high-risk transplant-naive or relapsed within 3 years of first autologous transplant.

Starting 14 to 28 days after autologous transplant, ipilimumab 1 mg/kg was given. Patients got 3 mg/kg IV nivolumab weeks 1, 4, 7, 10, then biweekly through week 26. Produced via immunoSEQ multiplex PCR; TCRdb's table is partial and in-frame only. The sample holds 43,000 or so clones, approximately 91% seen once. V was pared by 4 bases and J by 8 bases, with 10 bases between. Germline lookup yields CDR1 LNHDA and CDR2 SQIVND (reference sequence). CDR3 length equals 12 residues. V is TRBV19 and J is TRBJ2-3; D remains unclear. The source is a male donor with multiple myeloma. The sequencing used PBMCs, collected in a trial of ipilimumab plus nivolumab as post-transplant consolidation. The CDR3, as DNA: TGTGCCAGTAGTAGGCAGTGGCGTACGCAGTATTTT. Translation gives CASSRQWRTQYF.